One and the same sample provided the 12 T cell receptor beta chains below, sequenced in a study of response to subunit inactivated influenza vaccine. Using its own MiXCR run on the RT-PCR reads, TCRdb lists one record per CDR3 protein. Here the sample spans hundreds of thousands of distinct CDR3 sequences, 15% to 19% being singletons. This sample comprised PBMCs from blood, obtained roughly 13 days after vaccination. These receptors all come from a man in his fifties or sixties who received an inactivated influenza vaccine.

This chain links TRBV29-1 with TRBJ2-1, with 7 nucleotides matching TRBD2. Trimming took 4 bases from V and 1 from J; bases not matched to a gene: 7. Germline-derived CDR1 and CDR2 are SQVTM and ANQGSEA. This CDR3 contains 15 residues. The CDR3 DNA follows: TGCAGCGTTGGGGGACTATTTTTTTCCTACAATGAGCAGTTCTTC. Protein sequence: CSVGGLFFSYNEQFF.

This clonotype was counted a few times. This chain connects TRBV27 to TRBJ2-1; D is possibly TRBD2 (6 bases). CDR1 MNHEY and CDR2 SMNVEV come from the germline V gene (reference sequence). The CDR3 extends over 18 amino acids. Trimming pared 5 bases from V and 0 bases from J, leaving 20 bases between. The CDR3 loop reads CASSGVARGIGSYNEQFF. The CDR3, as DNA: TGTGCCAGCAGTGGTGTGGCGCGGGGTATTGGCTCCTACAATGAGCAGTTCTTC.

The chain has TRBV27 and TRBJ2-7; 9 bases fit TRBD2. The CDR3 length is 15 residues. The V gene's germline CDR1 is MNHEY and CDR2 SMNVEV (reference sequence). Losses at the gene ends were 6 bases for V and 2 bases for J; bases not matched to a gene: 8. The CDR3 here is CASRTGTSWTYEQYF. CDR3 nucleotides: TGTGCCAGCAGAACCGGGACTAGCTGGACCTACGAGCAGTACTTC.

A single count supports this clonotype. This rearrangement joins TRBV7-2 to TRBJ2-3; D unclear. The germline V and J ends were trimmed by 1 base and 4 bases, with 9 bases remaining between them. Per germline, CDR1 SGHTA and CDR2 FQGNSA. The CDR3 loop spans 14 amino acids. The CDR3 DNA follows: TGTGCCAGCAGCTTAGGGGCGAGACCAGATACGCAGTATTTT. Its translation: CASSLGARPDTQYF.

This clonotype was found many times. The rearrangement links TRBV6-2 or TRBV6-3 to TRBJ2-1; weak D call: TRBD1 (6 bases). Germline-derived CDR1 and CDR2 are MNHEY and SVGEGT. This CDR3 has 15 amino acids. The V and J ends lost 4 bases and 5 bases respectively, with 15 bases between them. CDR3 sequence (DNA): TGTGCCAGCAGTTGGGCTATGGGGGCCCACAATGAGCAGTTCTTC. Its protein is CASSWAMGAHNEQFF.

V usage is TRBV6-2 or TRBV6-3 and J usage is TRBJ1-5, with D unclear. Germline loops: CDR1 MNHEY, CDR2 SVGEGT. The CDR3 sequence is 13 residues long. Trimming removed 5 bases at V and 6 bases at J, with 11 bases between. The CDR3 region has the DNA TGTGCCAGCAGTAATTCTGGATTTCAGCCCCAGCATTTT. It yields the protein CASSNSGFQPQHF.

The CDR3 sequence: CASRGNSNQPQHF. In DNA form, the CDR3 reads TGTGCCAGCAGGGGGAATAGCAATCAGCCCCAGCATTTT. This rearrangement joins TRBV6-6 to TRBJ1-5; D not resolved. CDR1 and CDR2 from the germline V gene are MNHNY and SVGAGI (reference sequence). The CDR3 is made up of 13 amino acids. The V gene lost 6 bases and the J gene lost 0 bases, with 6 bases spanning the gap.

The chain carries TRBV5-1 and TRBJ2-3; 8 bases line up with TRBD2. The CDR3 has 17 residues. Germline assignment: CDR1 SGHRS and CDR2 YFSETQ. Germline trimming cut 0 bases from V and 4 bases from J; bases unmatched to any gene: 10. The chain's CDR3 is CASSLARTSTAADTQYF. The CDR3 DNA follows: TGCGCCAGCAGCTTGGCCCGGACTAGCACCGCGGCAGATACGCAGTATTTT.

Remarks on this clonotype: One junction end disagrees with the germline gene, perhaps due to a read error. The chain employs TRBV27 and TRBJ2-7, with 7 nucleotides matching TRBD1. The CDR3 has 15 amino acids. Per germline, CDR1 MNHEY and CDR2 SMNVEV (reference sequence). This CDR3 is CASSSPLTGTYEQSF. The CDR3 DNA sequence: TGTGCCAGCAGTTCCCCCCTGACAGGGACCTACGAGCAGTCCTTC.

This clonotype has just a few counts. The chain is built from TRBV6-5 and TRBJ1-1; TRBD1 agrees at 8 bases. The V segment lost 4 bases and the J segment 5 bases; nucleotides outside the gene matches: 6. Germline CDR1 MNHEY, CDR2 SVGAGI. CDR3 length equals 14 residues. CDR3: CASSSHNRGTEAFF. The CDR3 DNA reads TGTGCCAGCAGTTCCCATAACAGGGGGACTGAAGCTTTCTTT.

The J gene is TRBJ2-3, the V gene TRBV18; D ambiguous. CDR1 and CDR2 (germline): KGHSH, LQKENI. The CDR3 contains 17 residues. Trimming took 3 bases from V and 3 from J, leaving 19 bases between them. CDR3 DNA sequence: TGTGCCAGCTCACCGACACGCGGAAAGACCGGGACAGATACGCAGTATTTT. Translating it yields CASSPTRGKTGTDTQYF. Filled out from reference TRBV18 and TRBJ2-3, the complete variable domain reads NAGVMQNPRHLVRRRGQEARLRCSPMKGHSHVYWYRQLPEEGLKFMVYLQKENIIDESGMPKERFSAEFPKEGPSILRIQQVVRGDSAAYFCASSPTRGKTGTDTQYFGPGTRLTVL.

This clonotype has only a few counts. V usage is TRBV15 and J usage is TRBJ2-1; the D gene is possibly TRBD1 (6 bases). Germline CDR1 LNHNV, CDR2 YYDKDF (reference sequence). The V end was cut by 6 bases, the J end by 0 bases, with 12 bases between. The CDR3 loop spans 15 amino acids. Here the CDR3 reads CATRGIRGSYNEQFF. The DNA for the CDR3 is TGTGCCACCAGAGGAATCAGGGGCTCCTACAATGAGCAGTTCTTC. Together with reference TRBV15 and TRBJ2-1, the CDR3 gives the full variable domain: DAMVIQNPRYQVTQFGKPVTLSCSQTLNHNVMYWYQQKSSQAPKLLFHYYDKDFNNEADTPDNFQSRRPNTSFCFLDIRSPGLGDTAMYLCATRGIRGSYNEQFFGPGTRLTVL.